This T cell receptor (beta chain) was identified during a study of beta chain features in type 1 diabetes. Study-level results: Shortening that was moderate but significant affected the TCRB CDR3s of Type 1 diabetes patients in all four CD4+ subsets.

Note on this clone: Its antigen is undetermined.

Sequencing targeted expressed TCRB transcripts, as all isolated RNA had been reverse transcribed. Generated by immunoSEQ multiplex PCR, the TCRdb table keeps only in-frame clones and is missing some. The table shows tens of thousands of clones, with around 49% occurring only once. CDR1 is SGHAT and CDR2 is FQNNGV in the germline V gene. This CDR3 has 15 amino acids. Germline trimming cut 6 bases from V and 0 bases from J; bases unmatched to any gene: 4. Material for sequencing was central memory CD4+ T cells from blood. V and J are TRBV11-2 and TRBJ2-5; TRBD2 agrees at 10 bases. The sequence was obtained from a man younger than 45 with type 1 diabetes. CDR3 sequence: CASRKTSGYQETQYF. CDR3 nucleotide sequence: TGTGCCAGCAGGAAGACTAGCGGGTACCAAGAGACCCAGTACTTC.